Listed below are T cell receptor beta chains from one sample, sequenced in a study of blood T cell repertoires in COVID-19. Profiled with immunoSEQ multiplex PCR; TCRdb holds only in-frame clones, not every one. The table has about 260,000 clones, around 86% seen once. The sequenced sample was peripheral blood. The receptor set was obtained from a man aged 40-55 years with active or convalescent COVID-19. Both conserved end residues are trimmed from each CDR3.

v_call	j_call	cdr3_aa
TRBV10-3	TRBJ2-5	AISGQGWETQY
TRBV24-1	TRBJ1-1	ATSEGVTSNTEAF
TRBV19	TRBJ2-7	ASSHRDRAYEQY
TRBV6-1	TRBJ2-1	ASSEAQAAVDEQF
TRBV4-2	TRBJ2-1	ASSQDYHGGRVPEQF
TRBV28	TRBJ2-7	ASSPVFRVHEQY
TRBV3-1/TRBV3-2	TRBJ1-6	ASSRRTAGVDSPLH
TRBV15	TRBJ1-1	ATSSARGKDAEAF
TRBV28	TRBJ1-4	ASTLRGSVNEKLF
TRBV24-1	TRBJ2-2	ATAPGTLPLYTGELF
TRBV9	TRBJ2-5	ASSVEDGQETQY
TRBV4-1	TRBJ1-1	ASSGGDSNTEAF
TRBV3-1/TRBV3-2	TRBJ2-1	ASSHVAGTSGNEQF
TRBV3-1/TRBV3-2	TRBJ1-5	ASSQLFGENQPQH
TRBV6-5	TRBJ2-1	ATNSGGALGEQF
TRBV9	TRBJ2-6	ASGGQGVDSGANVLT